Shown below are 7 T cell receptor beta chains from a single sample sequenced in a study of blood T cell repertoires in COVID-19. Measured with immunoSEQ multiplex PCR; TCRdb has only the in-frame clones, and not every one. The table shows approximately 90,000 clones, with over 80% occurring only once. The sequenced material came from peripheral blood. The receptors here all came from a man aged 45 to 65 with acute or convalescent COVID-19.

The chain employs TRBV15 and TRBJ1-1; the D is unclear. Trimming took off 0 bases at V and 10 bases at J, with 18 bases between the two ends. The germline CDR1 and CDR2 sequences are LNHNV and YYDKDF (reference sequence). This CDR3 spans 15 amino acids. CDR3 nucleotide sequence: TGTGCCACCAGCAGAGATGGATGGGGAGTCGGAGGAGCTTTCTTT. Its protein is CATSRDGWGVGGAFF.

The J gene is TRBJ2-7, the V gene TRBV18, with 7 bases aligning to TRBD1. CDR3 length: 15 amino acids. Germline V CDR1 and CDR2: KGHSH, LQKENI. V shed 0 bases, J shed 1 base, and the junction held 3 bases outside the gene matches. This CDR3 is CASSPPGQTSYEQYF. CDR3 coding DNA: TGTGCCAGCTCACCACCGGGACAGACTTCCTACGAGCAGTACTTC.

This clone was observed a single time. The CDR3 sequence: CASSTSTGTGLTDTQYF. CDR3 in DNA: TGTGCCAGCAGCACCTCGACCGGGACAGGGTTAACAGATACGCAGTATTTT. The chain links TRBV27 to TRBJ2-3; 9 nucleotides agree with TRBD1. The CDR3 extends over 17 amino acids. The germline gives CDR1 MNHEY, CDR2 SMNVEV (reference sequence). V shed 6 bases and J 3 bases; nucleotides not matched to a gene: 13.

This rearrangement joins TRBV3-1 (or the pseudogene TRBV3-2) to TRBJ1-5; 8 bases align to TRBD1. The CDR3 spans 15 residues. V gave up 5 bases and J gave up 7 bases; unmatched junction bases: 10. Germline loops: CDR1 LGHDT, CDR2 YNNKEL (reference sequence). CDR3 loop: CASSNRQGTNQPQHF. CDR3 bases: TGTGCCAGCAGCAACAGACAGGGGACGAACCAGCCCCAGCATTTT.

The chain employs TRBV28 and TRBJ2-7, with TRBD2 identical over 14 bases. The CDR3 extends over 16 amino acids. After removal of 5 bases from V and 3 bases from J, the junction contained 6 bases not matched to a gene. Germline V gene data show CDR1 as MDHEN and CDR2 as SYDVKM. The CDR3 protein is CASSPAGLAGDYEQYF. CDR3 nucleotide sequence: TGTGCCAGCAGTCCAGCGGGACTAGCGGGAGACTACGAGCAGTACTTC.

The chain uses TRBV10-3 and TRBJ2-7; maybe TRBD1 (5 bases). From germline, CDR1 is ENHRY and CDR2 SYGVKD. V was pared by 4 bases and J by 4 bases, with 8 bases between. CDR3 size: 12 residues. CDR3 bases: TGTGCCATCAGTGGGGGCGGATACGAGCAGTACTTC. It translates to CAISGGGYEQYF.

The genes are TRBV19 and TRBJ1-3, with D possibly TRBD1 on 6 matching bases. Germline V lookup: CDR1 LNHDA, CDR2 SQIVND (reference sequence). V lost 6 bases and J 2 bases, leaving 11 bases between the germline ends. The CDR3 spans 14 residues. The CDR3 sequence is CASSLGGAGNTIYF. DNA for the CDR3: TGTGCCAGTAGCTTAGGGGGAGCTGGAAACACCATATATTTT.